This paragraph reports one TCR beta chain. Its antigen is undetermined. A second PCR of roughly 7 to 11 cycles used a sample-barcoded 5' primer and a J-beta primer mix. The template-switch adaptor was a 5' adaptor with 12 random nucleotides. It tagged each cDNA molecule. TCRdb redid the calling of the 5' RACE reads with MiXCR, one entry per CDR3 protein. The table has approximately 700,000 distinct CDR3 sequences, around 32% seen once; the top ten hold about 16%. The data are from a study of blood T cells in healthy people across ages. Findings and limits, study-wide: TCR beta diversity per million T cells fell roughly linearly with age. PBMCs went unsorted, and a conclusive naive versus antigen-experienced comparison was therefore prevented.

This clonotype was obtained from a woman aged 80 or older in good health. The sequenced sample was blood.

CDR3 in amino acids: CASSQDPDNRGYGYTF. As DNA, the CDR3 is TGTGCCAGCAGCCAAGATCCGGATAACAGAGGCTATGGCTACACCTTC. J is TRBJ1-2 and V is TRBV4-2, with D unclear. Germline CDR1 LGHNA, CDR2 YNFKEQ. The CDR3 consists of 16 residues. Trimming left V 0 bases short and J 4 bases short, with 15 bases between.